What follows are 32 T cell receptor beta chains derived from one specimen sequenced in a study of blood T cell repertoires in COVID-19. Generated by immunoSEQ multiplex PCR, the TCRdb table keeps only in-frame clones and is missing some. The sample contains about 240,000 clones, roughly four fifths of which appear only once. The sequencing sample was made of peripheral blood. The receptors were gathered from a woman in her fifties or sixties with active or convalescent COVID-19.

The genes are TRBV27 and TRBJ2-7; the match to TRBD2 covers 11 bases. V was clipped by 5 bases and J by 4 bases; unmatched bases: 13. Germline V CDR1 and CDR2: MNHEY, SMNVEV (reference sequence). There are 17 residues in the CDR3. The CDR3 DNA reads as TGTGCCAGCAGTACCTCGGGGCTAGCGGGGGGTCTATACGAGCAGTACTTC. Amino acid sequence: CASSTSGLAGGLYEQYF.

The chain combines TRBV19 with TRBJ2-3, with D possibly TRBD1 on 6 matching bases. The CDR3 runs 17 residues. V was clipped by 0 bases and J by 5 bases, with 18 bases between them. Germline V gives CDR1 LNHDA, CDR2 SQIVND (reference sequence). The CDR3 region has the DNA TGTGCCAGTAGTATAGATGAGCGGCAGGGGATTGGAGATACGCAGTATTTT. Its translation: CASSIDERQGIGDTQYF.

The rearrangement links TRBV3-1 (or the pseudogene TRBV3-2) to TRBJ1-6; D is unclear. V lost 2 bases, J lost 8 bases, and 10 bases lay in between. Germline CDR1 is LGHDT and CDR2 is YNNKEL (reference sequence). The CDR3 extends over 14 amino acids. CDR3 sequence reads: CASSQTAQYSPLHF. The CDR3 nucleotides read TGTGCCAGCAGCCAAACAGCACAGTATTCACCCCTCCACTTT.

In DNA form, the CDR3 reads TGTGCCAGCAGCCCCACAGGGACTGGAAACACCATATATTTT. Residues: CASSPTGTGNTIYF. The chain employs TRBV13 and TRBJ1-3; TRBD1 is a possible D gene (6 bases). Germline V gene data show CDR1 as PRHDT and CDR2 as FYEKMQ (reference sequence). This CDR3 is built from 14 residues. V lost 5 bases to trimming and J lost 2 bases, with 10 bases between them.

The gene calls are TRBV7-2 and TRBJ2-5, with D perhaps matching TRBD2 (5 bases). Trimming removed 1 base from V and 5 bases from J, with 14 bases in between. Looked up from germline, CDR1 is SGHTA and CDR2 is FQGNSA. There are 15 residues in the CDR3. The CDR3 DNA reads as TGTGCCAGCAGCTTAGTGTCTGCCGGGGTGGAGACCCAGTACTTC. It encodes CASSLVSAGVETQYF.

This chain links TRBV12-3 or TRBV12-4 with TRBJ1-1; tentative D call: TRBD1 (5 bases). V lost 7 bases and J 4 bases, leaving 13 bases between the germline ends. This CDR3 comprises 13 residues. The CDR3 DNA sequence: TGTGCCAGCATCAAAAATAGGGGCACTGAAGCTTTCTTT. Translating gives CASIKNRGTEAFF.

V usage is TRBV6-2 or TRBV6-3 and J usage is TRBJ2-1; possibly TRBD2 for D (6 bases). Germline V gene data show CDR1 as MNHEY and CDR2 as SVGEGT. The CDR3 has 14 residues. With 6 bases removed from V and 4 bases from J, the gap between germline ends came to 13 bases. CDR3 nucleotide sequence: TGTGCCAGCAGCCCTGGGGGGTTATACAATGAGCAGTTCTTC. Translation gives CASSPGGLYNEQFF.

In this sample, this clone turned up a few times. The rearrangement links TRBV10-3 to TRBJ1-2; a possible D gene is TRBD1 (6 bases). The CDR3 covers 14 residues. The germline gives CDR1 ENHRY, CDR2 SYGVKD. The V end was cut by 4 bases, the J end by 0 bases, with 9 bases between. CDR3 coding DNA: TGTGCCATCAGTGGGGGGCAGCCTAACTATGGCTACACCTTC. Translation gives CAISGGQPNYGYTF.

V usage is TRBV11-3 and J usage is TRBJ1-1; no firm D call. The germline CDR1 and CDR2 sequences are SGHNT and YENEEA. The CDR3 is 13 amino acids. The V end was cut by 5 bases, the J end by 6 bases, with 13 bases between. The CDR3 nucleotides read TGTGCCAGCAGCCGTTGGCCGCACGCTGAAGCTTTCTTT. Translated, it gives CASSRWPHAEAFF.

This clone was seen a single time. The genes are TRBV29-1 and TRBJ2-1, with D perhaps TRBD1 (5 bases). Germline V gene sequence: CDR1 SQVTM, CDR2 ANQGSEA. The CDR3 runs 14 residues. Trimming cost V 3 bases and J 9 bases, with 18 bases left between them. CDR3 in DNA: TGCAGCGTTGATAGGGGATCCCTCCTAGGTGAGCAGTTCTTC. Amino acids: CSVDRGSLLGEQFF.

The chain recombines TRBV12-5 with TRBJ2-1; 7 bases are shared with TRBD2. Germline V gives CDR1 LGHNT, CDR2 FRNRAP. Trimming cost V 1 base and J 4 bases; bases outside gene matches: 4. This CDR3 has 15 residues. CDR3 loop: CASGLGLARYNEQFF. The CDR3, as DNA: TGTGCTAGTGGTTTGGGACTAGCTCGTTACAATGAGCAGTTCTTC.

This clone was seen only once. The genes are TRBV7-2 and TRBJ2-5, with 7 bases aligning to TRBD2. Trimming took 5 bases from V and 4 from J; bases not matched to a gene: 13. The CDR3 contains 16 residues. Germline CDR1 SGHTA, CDR2 FQGNSA. The CDR3 DNA sequence: TGTGCCAGCAGCCTCCTCACCGGGGTAGCGGGAGAGACCCAGTACTTC. This translates into CASSLLTGVAGETQYF.

This chain uses TRBV7-2 with TRBJ1-5; a weak D match, TRBD1 (6 bases). This CDR3 is built from 16 residues. Germline CDR1 and CDR2: SGHTA and FQGNSA. V was clipped by 5 bases and J by 2 bases, with 16 bases between them. The CDR3 nucleotides read TGTGCCAGCAGCGAAAAACAGGGTTTGGGCAATCAGCCCCAGCATTTT. Translated: CASSEKQGLGNQPQHF.

This chain links TRBV27 with TRBJ2-4; D possibly corresponds to TRBD1 (6 bases). Germline V gene lookup returns CDR1 MNHEY and CDR2 SMNVEV (reference sequence). The CDR3 extends over 15 amino acids. Trimming pared 6 bases from V and 6 bases from J, leaving 18 bases between. DNA for the CDR3: TGTGCCAGCAGACCGCAGGGGTTGAACTTAAACATTCAGTACTTC. This sequence encodes CASRPQGLNLNIQYF.

The rearrangement links TRBV6-5 to TRBJ2-3, with a possible D match to TRBD1 (5 bases). V lost 8 bases and J lost 0, with 12 bases in between. Germline CDR1 reads MNHEY; CDR2 reads SVGAGI. This CDR3 has 14 amino acids. The CDR3 nucleotides read TGTGCCAGCGGAACTCAGGGTAGCACAGATACGCAGTATTTT. Protein: CASGTQGSTDTQYF.

This clone has a single count. V and J are TRBV5-1 and TRBJ1-2; TRBD1 matches 10 bases. The CDR3 is 14 residues long. V lost 1 base and J lost 8; bases outside the gene matches: 5. Germline CDR1 SGHRS, CDR2 YFSETQ. The CDR3 loop is CASSLLGQGQGYTF. The CDR3 region has the DNA TGCGCCAGCAGCTTGCTGGGACAGGGGCAAGGCTACACCTTC.

The chain uses TRBV18 and TRBJ1-2, with D possibly matching TRBD1 (6 bases). Per germline, CDR1 KGHSH and CDR2 LQKENI. V was cut by 8 bases and J by 2 bases, with 12 bases left in between. There are 13 residues in the CDR3. The CDR3 spells CASQRTANYGYTF. CDR3 sequence (DNA): TGTGCCAGCCAACGGACAGCCAACTATGGCTACACCTTC.

The chain combines TRBV12-3 or TRBV12-4 with TRBJ2-7; D not certain. The CDR3 loop spans 12 amino acids. The V end lost 4 bases, the J end lost 3 bases, and 7 bases lay between the germline ends. As DNA, the CDR3 is TGTGCCAGCAGTTGGAGACTCTACGAGCAGTACTTC. Its translation: CASSWRLYEQYF.

CDR3 in amino acids: CASSLVGGMGNQPQHF. CDR3 DNA: TGTGCCAGCAGCTTGGTAGGGGGCATGGGCAATCAGCCCCAGCATTTT. The chain links TRBV5-4 to TRBJ1-5; TRBD1 aligns across 7 bases. The CDR3 is 16 residues long. CDR1 and CDR2 (germline): SGHNT, YYREEE (reference sequence). Trimming took 0 bases from V and 2 from J; bases not matched to a gene: 5.

The CDR3 region is CASSIRGLGTDTQYF. The CDR3 nucleotides read TGTGCCAGCAGTATTAGGGGGTTGGGCACAGATACGCAGTATTTT. This sequence joins TRBV5-8 and TRBJ2-3; TRBD1 is a possible D gene (6 bases). The CDR3 runs to 15 residues. Germline V gene sequence: CDR1 SGHTS, CDR2 YDEGEE. V was shortened by 5 bases and J by 1 base, with 14 bases between the two germline ends. The whole variable domain, filled in from reference TRBV5-8 and TRBJ2-3, reads EAGVTQSPTHLIKTRGQQATLRCSPISGHTSVYWYQQALGLGLQFLLWYDEGEERNRGNFPPRFSGRQFPNYSSELNVNALELEDSALYLCASSIRGLGTDTQYFGPGTRLTVL.

This clone turned up a few times. The genes are TRBV3-1 (or the pseudogene TRBV3-2) and TRBJ1-1; D remains unclear. In germline, CDR1 is LGHDT, CDR2 YNNKEL (reference sequence). V was trimmed by 1 base and J by 6 bases, leaving 12 bases between them. This CDR3 spans 14 amino acids. The CDR3 sequence: CASSQGSPPAEAFF. DNA of the CDR3: TGTGCCAGCAGCCAAGGGAGCCCCCCAGCTGAAGCTTTCTTT.

The J gene is TRBJ2-7, the V gene TRBV7-8; TRBD2 matches at 8 bases. The CDR3 is 13 residues long. The V gene's germline CDR1 is SGHVS and CDR2 FQNEAQ. The trim removed 3 bases at V and 3 bases at J, leaving 1 base unmatched. CDR3 in DNA: TGTGCCAGCAGCTTGGGACTAGGCTACGAGCAGTACTTC. Protein: CASSLGLGYEQYF.

The chain uses TRBV6-5 and TRBJ1-5; TRBD1 aligns across 7 bases. This CDR3 contains 15 residues. Germline CDR1 is MNHEY and CDR2 is SVGAGI. V shed 5 bases, J shed 3 bases, and the junction held 7 bases outside the gene matches. CDR3: CASSTRQGHNQPQHF. For the CDR3, the DNA is TGTGCCAGCAGTACCCGACAGGGACACAATCAGCCCCAGCATTTT.

V and J are TRBV6-5 and TRBJ2-3; 7 nucleotides agree with TRBD2. The CDR3 totals 14 residues. The V gene's germline CDR1 is MNHEY and CDR2 SVGAGI. V was clipped by 6 bases and J by 2 bases; unmatched bases: 5. The CDR3 DNA reads TGTGCCAGCAGGGTCACTAGCGACACAGATACGCAGTATTTT. Its protein is CASRVTSDTDTQYF.

V usage is TRBV7-6 and J usage is TRBJ1-2; unclear D gene. The CDR3 extends over 15 amino acids. Germline V lookup: CDR1 SGHVS, CDR2 FNYEAQ. Deletions cut 5 bases from V and 2 bases from J, with 15 bases between. CDR3 in DNA: TGTGCCAGCAGCCCTATCGGGGAGAACAACTATGGCTACACCTTC. It yields the protein CASSPIGENNYGYTF.

CDR3 nucleotides: TGCGCCAGCAGCTTGGGTAGCGTGATTGCCGGAGATACGCAGTATTTT. It yields the protein CASSLGSVIAGDTQYF. This rearrangement joins TRBV5-1 to TRBJ2-3, with D maybe TRBD2 (5 bases). The CDR3 totals 16 residues. Germline-derived CDR1 and CDR2 are SGHRS and YFSETQ. V was trimmed by 0 bases and J by 5 bases, leaving 16 bases between them.

The chain combines TRBV18 with TRBJ1-6, with D tentatively TRBD1 (6 bases). Deletions cut 4 bases from V and 7 bases from J, with 14 bases between. This CDR3 comprises 15 residues. Germline V gene lookup returns CDR1 KGHSH and CDR2 LQKENI. The CDR3 DNA reads TGTGCCAGCTCACTAAACAGGGATCGAAATTCACCCCTCCACTTT. This encodes CASSLNRDRNSPLHF.

The genes are TRBV14 and TRBJ2-5; D may be TRBD1 (5 bases). Germline V gene lookup returns CDR1 SGHDN and CDR2 FVKESK. V gave up 3 bases and J gave up 1 base, with 12 bases separating them. The CDR3 runs 15 residues. CDR3 amino acids: CASSQAGILQETQYF. The CDR3 nucleotides read TGTGCCAGCAGCCAGGCAGGGATCCTCCAAGAGACCCAGTACTTC.

The chain has TRBV5-1 and TRBJ2-1, with D tentatively TRBD2 (6 bases). CDR1 and CDR2 from the germline V gene are SGHRS and YFSETQ. The CDR3 is made up of 14 amino acids. The V end was cut by 4 bases, the J end by 5 bases, with 13 bases between. CDR3 region: CASSRWGVNNEQFF. In DNA, the CDR3 is TGCGCCAGCAGCAGATGGGGGGTCAACAATGAGCAGTTCTTC. The complete variable domain, with remaining parts taken from reference TRBV5-1 and TRBJ2-1, reads KAGVTQTPRYLIKTRGQQVTLSCSPISGHRSVSWYQQTPGQGLQFLFEYFSETQRNKGNFPGRFSGRQFSNSRSEMNVSTLELGDSALYLCASSRWGVNNEQFFGPGTRLTVL.

J is TRBJ2-7 and V is TRBV6-5; D call uncertain. V lost 4 bases, J lost 4 bases, and 5 bases lay in between. The CDR3 spans 11 residues. The germline V gene has CDR1 MNHEY and CDR2 SVGAGI. The CDR3 sequence is CASSSQYEQYF. In DNA, the CDR3 is TGTGCCAGCAGTTCACAGTACGAGCAGTACTTC.

This rearrangement joins TRBV5-5 to TRBJ1-2, with 7 bases matching TRBD1. V shed 2 bases and J 1 base; nucleotides not matched to a gene: 5. Germline lookup yields CDR1 SGHKS and CDR2 YYEKEE (reference sequence). The CDR3 runs to 15 residues. The CDR3 sequence: CASSLTPGGNYGYTF. In nucleotides, the CDR3 is TGTGCCAGCAGCTTAACCCCAGGGGGTAACTATGGCTACACCTTC. The entire variable domain, with the rest obtained from reference TRBV5-5 and TRBJ1-2, is as follows: DAGVTQSPTHLIKTRGQQVTLRCSPISGHKSVSWYQQVLGQGPQFIFQYYEKEERGRGNFPDRFSARQFPNYSSELNVNALLLGDSALYLCASSLTPGGNYGYTFGSGTRLTVV.

V usage is TRBV7-2 and J usage is TRBJ2-3, with 9 nucleotides matching TRBD2. The germline gives CDR1 SGHTA, CDR2 FQGNSA. The trim removed 2 bases at V and 5 bases at J, leaving 8 bases unmatched. The CDR3 has 16 residues. Here the CDR3 reads CASSLFPSGVGDTQYF. The CDR3 nucleotides read TGTGCCAGCAGCTTATTCCCTAGCGGGGTAGGAGATACGCAGTATTTT.